This is a list of T cell receptor beta chains from one sample in a study of CD8 T cells in Susac syndrome. TCRdb re-derived calls from the immunoSEQ multiplex PCR reads in MiXCR, one entry per CDR3 protein. This table holds 150,000 to 160,000 distinct CDR3 sequences, nearly 97% found once. Material for sequencing was CD8+ T cells from PBMCs. These receptors all come from a human donor with multiple sclerosis. Each CDR3 is given with its conserved first and last residue. The order of the fields is J gene, D gene, V gene, clone size, CDR3 protein, CDR3 DNA. A D gene is named only where the DNA matches it firmly. The size entry is marked missing in some rows and otherwise reads once, few, many or a size class.

j_gene: TRBJ2-7
d_gene: -
v_gene: TRBV7-6
abundance: -
CDR3aa: CASSTRDGTSYEQYF
CDR3nt: TGTGCCAGCAGCACCCGGGACGGAACCTCCTACGAGCAGTACTTC

j_gene: TRBJ2-1
d_gene: -
v_gene: TRBV24-1
abundance: -
CDR3aa: CATSQGLSTYNEQFF
CDR3nt: TGTGCCACCAGTCAAGGCCTTTCTACCTACAATGAGCAGTTCTTC

j_gene: TRBJ2-2
d_gene: TRBD2
v_gene: TRBV20-1
abundance: -
CDR3aa: CSARDPAGGPGGELFF
CDR3nt: TGCAGTGCTAGAGATCCAGCGGGGGGGCCCGGCGGGGAGCTGTTTTTT

j_gene: TRBJ1-2
d_gene: -
v_gene: TRBV25-1
abundance: -
CDR3aa: CASSEYEEGVRYGYTF
CDR3nt: TGTGCCAGCAGTGAATACGAGGAAGGGGTGCGGTATGGCTACACCTTC

j_gene: TRBJ2-3
d_gene: -
v_gene: TRBV19
abundance: -
CDR3aa: CASSMQGPDTQYF
CDR3nt: TGTGCCAGTAGTATGCAAGGGCCAGATACGCAGTATTTT

j_gene: TRBJ1-6
d_gene: TRBD1
v_gene: TRBV27
abundance: -
CDR3aa: CASRLGQGYSPLHF
CDR3nt: TGTGCCAGCAGATTGGGACAGGGCTATTCACCCCTCCACTTT

j_gene: TRBJ1-5
d_gene: -
v_gene: TRBV5-1
abundance: -
CDR3aa: CASSTDLNQPQHF
CDR3nt: TGCGCCAGCAGCACGGACCTGAATCAGCCCCAGCATTTT

j_gene: TRBJ2-7
d_gene: TRBD1
v_gene: TRBV13
abundance: once
CDR3aa: CASSSHDGTAAYEQYF
CDR3nt: TGTGCCAGCAGCTCCCACGACGGGACAGCCGCCTACGAGCAGTACTTC

j_gene: TRBJ2-7
d_gene: TRBD1
v_gene: TRBV30
abundance: once
CDR3aa: CAWTPGQGIFKSSYEQYF
CDR3nt: TGTGCCTGGACCCCGGGACAGGGGATTTTTAAGAGCTCCTACGAGCAGTACTTC

j_gene: TRBJ2-2
d_gene: -
v_gene: TRBV27
abundance: -
CDR3aa: CASRPGMNTGELFF
CDR3nt: TGTGCCAGCCGACCAGGGATGAACACCGGGGAGCTGTTTTTT

j_gene: TRBJ2-7
d_gene: -
v_gene: TRBV7-9
abundance: -
CDR3aa: CASSSPGPPIGEQYF
CDR3nt: TGTGCCAGCAGCTCGCCGGGACCCCCGATTGGCGAGCAGTACTTC

j_gene: TRBJ1-1
d_gene: TRBD1
v_gene: TRBV30
abundance: -
CDR3aa: CAHTQGQEKMNTEAFF
CDR3nt: TGTGCTCATACCCAGGGACAGGAGAAAATGAACACTGAAGCTTTCTTT

j_gene: TRBJ2-6
d_gene: -
v_gene: TRBV9
abundance: -
CDR3aa: CASTARGQGLTGANVLTF
CDR3nt: TGTGCCAGCACCGCCCGAGGGCAGGGACTCACTGGGGCCAACGTCCTGACTTTC

j_gene: TRBJ1-3
d_gene: -
v_gene: TRBV13
abundance: once
CDR3aa: CASSPRTDRNTIYF
CDR3nt: TGTGCCAGCAGCCCTCGGACTGACCGGAACACCATATATTTT